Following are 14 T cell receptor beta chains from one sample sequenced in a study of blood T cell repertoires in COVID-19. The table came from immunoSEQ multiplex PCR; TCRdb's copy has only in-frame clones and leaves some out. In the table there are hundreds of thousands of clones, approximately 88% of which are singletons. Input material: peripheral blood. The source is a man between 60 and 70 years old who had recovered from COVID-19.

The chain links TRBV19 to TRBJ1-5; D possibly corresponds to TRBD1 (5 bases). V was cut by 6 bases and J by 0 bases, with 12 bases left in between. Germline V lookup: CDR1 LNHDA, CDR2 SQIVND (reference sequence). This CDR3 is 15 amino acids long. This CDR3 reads CASSPARASNQPQHF. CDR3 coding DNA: TGTGCCAGTAGCCCGGCCAGGGCTAGCAATCAGCCCCAGCATTTT.

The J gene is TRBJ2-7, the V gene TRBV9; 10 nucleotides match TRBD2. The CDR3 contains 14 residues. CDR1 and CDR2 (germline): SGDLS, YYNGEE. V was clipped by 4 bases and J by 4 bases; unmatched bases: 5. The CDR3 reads CASSLLAGGYEQYF. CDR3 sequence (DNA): TGTGCCAGCAGCCTTTTAGCGGGAGGATACGAGCAGTACTTC.

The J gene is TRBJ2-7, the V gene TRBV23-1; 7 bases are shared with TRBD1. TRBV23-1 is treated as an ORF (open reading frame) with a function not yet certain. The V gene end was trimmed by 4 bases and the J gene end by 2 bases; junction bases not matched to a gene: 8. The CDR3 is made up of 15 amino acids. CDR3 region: CASSPPQGVPYEQYF. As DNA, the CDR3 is TGCGCCAGCAGTCCCCCCCAGGGGGTTCCCTACGAGCAGTACTTC.

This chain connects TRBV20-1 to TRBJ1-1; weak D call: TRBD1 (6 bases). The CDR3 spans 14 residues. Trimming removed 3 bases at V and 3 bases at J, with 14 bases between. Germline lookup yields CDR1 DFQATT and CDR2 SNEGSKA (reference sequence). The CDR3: CSASVPQGHTEAFF. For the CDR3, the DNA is TGCAGTGCTAGTGTCCCCCAGGGGCACACTGAAGCTTTCTTT.

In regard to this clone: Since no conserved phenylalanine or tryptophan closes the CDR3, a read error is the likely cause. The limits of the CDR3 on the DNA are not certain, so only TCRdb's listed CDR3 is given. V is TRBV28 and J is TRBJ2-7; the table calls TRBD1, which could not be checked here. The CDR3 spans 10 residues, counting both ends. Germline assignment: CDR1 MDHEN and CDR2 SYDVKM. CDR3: CASSLRGHTD.

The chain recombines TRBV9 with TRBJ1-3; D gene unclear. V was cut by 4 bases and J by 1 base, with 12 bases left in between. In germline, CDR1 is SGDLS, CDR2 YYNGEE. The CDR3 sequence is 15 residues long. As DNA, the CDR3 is TGTGCCAGCAGCCCTTTGGCTTTTTCTGGAAACACCATATATTTT. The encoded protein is CASSPLAFSGNTIYF.

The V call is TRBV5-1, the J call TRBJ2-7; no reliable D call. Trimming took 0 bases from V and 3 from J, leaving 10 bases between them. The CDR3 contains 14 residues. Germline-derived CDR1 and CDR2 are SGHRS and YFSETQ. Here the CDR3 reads CASSLEQSSYEQYF. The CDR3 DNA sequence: TGCGCCAGCAGCTTGGAACAATCCAGCTACGAGCAGTACTTC. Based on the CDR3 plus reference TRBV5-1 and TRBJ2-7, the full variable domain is KAGVTQTPRYLIKTRGQQVTLSCSPISGHRSVSWYQQTPGQGLQFLFEYFSETQRNKGNFPGRFSGRQFSNSRSEMNVSTLELGDSALYLCASSLEQSSYEQYFGPGTRLTVT.

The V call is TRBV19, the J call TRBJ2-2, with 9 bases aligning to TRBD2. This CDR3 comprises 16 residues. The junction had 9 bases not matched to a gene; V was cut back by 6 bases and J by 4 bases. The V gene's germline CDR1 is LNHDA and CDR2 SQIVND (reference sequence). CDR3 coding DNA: TGTGCCAGTAGCTTTATAGCGGGGGACTCCACCGGGGAGCTGTTTTTT. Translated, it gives CASSFIAGDSTGELFF.

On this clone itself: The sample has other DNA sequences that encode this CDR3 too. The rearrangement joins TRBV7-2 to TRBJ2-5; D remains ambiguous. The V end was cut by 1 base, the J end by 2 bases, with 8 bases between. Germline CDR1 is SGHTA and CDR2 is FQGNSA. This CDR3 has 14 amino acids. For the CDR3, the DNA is TGTGCCAGCAGCTTAGGAGGTGCTCAAGAGACCCAGTACTTC. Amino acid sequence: CASSLGGAQETQYF.

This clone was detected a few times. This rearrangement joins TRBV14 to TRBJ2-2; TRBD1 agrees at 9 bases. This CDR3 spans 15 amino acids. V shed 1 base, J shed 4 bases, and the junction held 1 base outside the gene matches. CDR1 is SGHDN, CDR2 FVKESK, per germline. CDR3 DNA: TGTGCCAGCAGCCAAGTGGGACAGGGCACCGGGGAGCTGTTTTTT. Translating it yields CASSQVGQGTGELFF.

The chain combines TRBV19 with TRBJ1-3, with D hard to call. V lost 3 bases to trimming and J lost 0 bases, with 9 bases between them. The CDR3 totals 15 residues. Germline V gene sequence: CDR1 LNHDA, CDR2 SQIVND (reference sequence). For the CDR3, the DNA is TGTGCCAGTAGTATCGCGGTCGCCTCTGGAAACACCATATATTTT. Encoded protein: CASSIAVASGNTIYF.

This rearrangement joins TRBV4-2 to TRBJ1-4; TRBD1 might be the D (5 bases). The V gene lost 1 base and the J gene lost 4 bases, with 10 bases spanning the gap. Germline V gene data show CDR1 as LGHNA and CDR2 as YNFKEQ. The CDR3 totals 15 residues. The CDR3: CASSQGWGDNEKLFF. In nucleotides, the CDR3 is TGTGCCAGCAGCCAAGGTTGGGGGGATAATGAAAAACTGTTTTTT.

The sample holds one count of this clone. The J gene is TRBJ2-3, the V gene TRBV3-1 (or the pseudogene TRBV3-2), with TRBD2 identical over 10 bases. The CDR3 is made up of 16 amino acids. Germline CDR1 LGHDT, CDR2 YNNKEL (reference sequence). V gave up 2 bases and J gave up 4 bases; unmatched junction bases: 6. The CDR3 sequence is CASSQSTSGVADTQYF. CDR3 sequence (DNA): TGTGCCAGCAGCCAATCAACTAGCGGGGTTGCAGATACGCAGTATTTT.

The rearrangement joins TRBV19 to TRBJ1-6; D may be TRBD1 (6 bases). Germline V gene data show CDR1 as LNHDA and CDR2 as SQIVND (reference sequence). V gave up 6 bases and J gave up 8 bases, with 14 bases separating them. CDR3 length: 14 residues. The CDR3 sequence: CASRPQGFHSPLHF. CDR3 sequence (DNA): TGTGCCAGTAGGCCCCAGGGGTTCCATTCACCCCTCCACTTT.